A single sample is the source of the 8 T cell receptor beta chains below, sequenced in a study of T cells after posttransplantation cyclophosphamide. Measured with immunoSEQ multiplex PCR; TCRdb has only the in-frame clones, and not every one. Of roughly 49,000 clones detected, 86% appear once; the ten largest clones hold approximately 3%. The sequenced sample consisted of PBMCs. The receptors were gathered from a man younger than 45 with a blood cancer, CMV-positive, and with a related stem cell donor.

CDR3 protein: CASSQGTGGVGETQYF. The CDR3 DNA reads TGCGCCAGCAGCCAAGGGACGGGGGGCGTGGGAGAGACCCAGTACTTC. The chain uses TRBV4-3 and TRBJ2-5, with D possibly being TRBD2 (7 bases). This CDR3 region has 16 residues. Germline V gene data show CDR1 as LGHNA and CDR2 as YSLEER. Between the trimmed V and J ends, which lost 1 base and 4 bases, there was a span of 16 bases.

This rearrangement joins TRBV4-2 to TRBJ2-7, with D possibly TRBD2 on 5 matching bases. Germline values: CDR1 LGHNA, CDR2 YNFKEQ. The CDR3 contains 13 residues. V was cut by 1 base and J by 3 bases, with 7 bases left in between. The CDR3 region has the DNA TGTGCCAGCAGCCAAGTGGGAGACTACGAGCAGTACTTC. Protein product: CASSQVGDYEQYF.

This chain uses TRBV19 with TRBJ2-1; D may be TRBD2 (7 bases). Trimming cost V 2 bases and J 0 bases, with 14 bases left between them. The CDR3 length is 17 residues. Germline V gene lookup returns CDR1 LNHDA and CDR2 SQIVND (reference sequence). The CDR3 region has the DNA TGTGCCAGTAGTATAAGTGGGGGCGGGAGCTCCTACAATGAGCAGTTCTTC. Amino acids: CASSISGGGSSYNEQFF.

The V call is TRBV7-3, the J call TRBJ2-6; 11 bases map to TRBD1. Per the germline V gene, CDR1 is SGHTA and CDR2 is FQGTGA. The CDR3 sequence is 16 residues long. Losses at the gene ends were 6 bases for V and 2 bases for J; bases not matched to a gene: 3. CDR3 region: CASSWTGGTGANVLTF. The CDR3 nucleotides are TGTGCCAGCAGTTGGACAGGGGGCACTGGGGCCAACGTCCTGACTTTC.

The chain uses TRBV29-1 and TRBJ2-7, with 9 nucleotides matching TRBD2. Germline values: CDR1 SQVTM, CDR2 ANQGSEA. The CDR3 loop spans 15 amino acids. V shed 6 bases, J shed 0 bases, and the junction held 9 bases outside the gene matches. CDR3: CSVATSGGSSYEQYF. The CDR3, as DNA: TGCAGCGTCGCGACTAGCGGAGGGAGCTCCTACGAGCAGTACTTC.

The chain combines TRBV14 with TRBJ1-5; no clear D. The CDR3 spans 14 residues. The V end was cut by 0 bases, the J end by 4 bases, with 7 bases between. The germline V gene encodes CDR1 SGHDN and CDR2 FVKESK. The CDR3 sequence: CASSQDAGNQPQHF. CDR3 DNA: TGTGCCAGCAGCCAAGATGCGGGGAATCAGCCCCAGCATTTT.

This chain connects TRBV10-3 to TRBJ1-1; the match to TRBD1 covers 7 bases. In germline, CDR1 is ENHRY, CDR2 SYGVKD. V trimming: 0 bases; J trimming: 1 base; junction bases outside the gene matches: 2. The CDR3 is 15 amino acids. In nucleotides, the CDR3 is TGTGCCATCAGTGAGTCCGGGACAGCGAACACTGAAGCTTTCTTT. Translating it yields CAISESGTANTEAFF.

The V and J genes are TRBV19 and TRBJ1-5; 7 nucleotides line up with TRBD1. Losses at the gene ends were 3 bases for V and 2 bases for J; bases not matched to a gene: 4. In germline, CDR1 is LNHDA, CDR2 SQIVND (reference sequence). The CDR3 sequence is 15 residues long. This chain's CDR3 is CASSMGQTRNQPQHF. The CDR3 nucleotides read TGTGCCAGTAGTATGGGACAGACTCGCAATCAGCCCCAGCATTTT.